This T cell receptor beta chain was obtained from a study of healthy donors' naive CD4 and CD8 T cells. Naive CD4+ cells were sorted as CD4+CD8-CD45RO-CD45RA+; naive CD8+ as CD8+CD4-CD45RA+CD27bright. CDR3 size: 10 residues. The germline gives CDR1 SNHLY, CDR2 FYNNEI. V lost 9 bases to trimming and J lost 7 bases, with 8 bases between them. Study-level findings and limits: Reportedly, most V and J gene segments showed naive CD4+ versus CD8+ bias.

TCR libraries were built from about 500 ng of total RNA by linear amplification. In TCRdb, the reads were re-called with MiXCR into one record per CDR3 protein. In the table there are about 180,000 distinct CDR3 sequences, around three quarters of which are singletons. About this clonotype itself: Its antigen is still unknown.

The receptor was derived from a pool of human donors in good health; the sample pools cells from several healthy donors. The sequenced sample consisted of naive CD4+ and CD8+ T cells sorted from blood, pooled from several donors. The chain employs TRBV2 and TRBJ2-3; D is possibly TRBD1 (5 bases). The CDR3 loop reads CASGANTQYF. Here the CDR3 DNA reads TGTGCCAGTGGGGCTAATACGCAGTATTTT. The entire variable domain, with the rest obtained from reference TRBV2 and TRBJ2-3, is as follows: EPEVTQTPSHQVTQMGQEVILRCVPISNHLYFYWYRQILGQKVEFLVSFYNNEISEKSEIFDDQFSVERPDGSNFTLKIRSTKLEDSAMYFCASGANTQYFGPGTRLTVL.